This T cell receptor (beta chain) was sequenced for a study of blood T cell repertoires in COVID-19. Study-level information: The United States, Italy and Spain supplied acute and convalescent COVID-19 samples. T cells, B-cell-depleted T cells, or PBMCs provided the cDNA or gDNA that served as material.

In the original analysis: Nucleated cell number was recorded as an estimate derived from reference gene primer amplification. The table came from immunoSEQ multiplex PCR; TCRdb's copy has only in-frame clones and leaves some out. Clone size and V and J calls were adopted from that table, with D and trimming inferred from the DNA. This repertoire shows about 170,000 clones, more than 70% found once; its top ten account for around 19%. Trimming shortened V by 3 bases and J by 2 bases, and 10 bases separated the two germline ends. The CDR3 contains 14 residues. CDR1 is LNHDA and CDR2 is SQIVND in the germline V gene (reference sequence).

This TCR came from a woman in her 70s who had recovered from COVID-19. The chain links TRBV19 to TRBJ2-5, with D perhaps matching TRBD2 (6 bases). The sample consisted of peripheral blood. The CDR3 sequence is CASSMAGRQETQYF. DNA of the CDR3: TGTGCCAGTAGTATGGCGGGACGTCAAGAGACCCAGTACTTC.